Shown below are 31 T cell receptor beta chains from a single sample sequenced in a study of blood T cell repertoires in COVID-19. Generated by immunoSEQ multiplex PCR, the TCRdb table keeps only in-frame clones and is missing some. This sample has 250,000 to 350,000 clones; around 91% occur once, and the top ten carry around an eighth. Specimen: peripheral blood. The source of these receptors is a woman aged 60-75 years with acute or convalescent COVID-19.

This clone has only a few counts. The chain combines TRBV5-4 with TRBJ2-1; a weak D match, TRBD2 (6 bases). Germline values: CDR1 SGHNT, CDR2 YYREEE (reference sequence). The V end lost 4 bases, the J end lost 10 bases, and 9 bases lay between the germline ends. This CDR3 has 11 residues. The CDR3 loop reads CASSPGREQFF. The CDR3 DNA follows: TGTGCCAGCAGCCCGGGGAGGGAGCAGTTCTTC.

The genes are TRBV12-3 or TRBV12-4 and TRBJ2-2, with a weak D call TRBD1 (6 bases). Trimming took 5 bases from V and 7 from J, leaving 11 bases between them. The CDR3 length is 13 residues. The CDR3 spells CASSADRGGELFF. The DNA for the CDR3 is TGTGCCAGCAGTGCGGACAGAGGCGGGGAGCTGTTTTTT.

V gene TRBV19 combines with J gene TRBJ1-5; 7 bases are a match to TRBD1. Germline V lookup: CDR1 LNHDA, CDR2 SQIVND (reference sequence). V lost 5 bases and J lost 9; bases outside the gene matches: 4. This CDR3 is 12 amino acids long. The CDR3 here is CASSHRDRPQHF. The DNA for the CDR3 is TGTGCCAGTAGTCATCGGGACAGGCCCCAGCATTTT.

The chain employs TRBV29-1 and TRBJ2-3; D ambiguous. The ends were cut back, 4 bases at V and 3 bases at J, with 5 bases in the middle. Germline loops: CDR1 SQVTM, CDR2 ANQGSEA. This CDR3 has 11 amino acids. The DNA for the CDR3 is TGCAGCGTTGTCAGGACAGATACGCAGTATTTT. This translates into CSVVRTDTQYF.

V gene TRBV4-2 combines with J gene TRBJ1-6; D is possibly TRBD1 (5 bases). The germline CDR1 and CDR2 sequences are LGHNA and YNFKEQ. CDR3 length equals 14 residues. Trimming took 4 bases from V and 5 from J, leaving 9 bases between them. The CDR3 nucleotides read TGTGCCAGCAGCCCAGGGCGGAATAATTCACCCCTCCACTTT. Protein sequence: CASSPGRNNSPLHF.

The V gene is TRBV19, the J gene TRBJ2-1; 9 bases agree with TRBD2. The germline gives CDR1 LNHDA, CDR2 SQIVND (reference sequence). V dropped 6 bases and J dropped 7; count of bases not matched to a gene: 10. This CDR3 spans 15 amino acids. CDR3 amino acids: CASREGLALWNEQFF. CDR3 nucleotides: TGTGCCAGTAGGGAGGGACTAGCCCTGTGGAATGAGCAGTTCTTC.

The chain uses TRBV27 and TRBJ2-6; tentative D call: TRBD1 (5 bases). The CDR3 length is 17 residues. Between the trimmed V and J ends, which lost 5 bases and 0 bases, there was a span of 14 bases. Germline lookup yields CDR1 MNHEY and CDR2 SMNVEV (reference sequence). The CDR3 bases are TGTGCCAGCAGTCCCGGACGGACATACTCTGGGGCCAACGTCCTGACTTTC. Amino acids: CASSPGRTYSGANVLTF.

V is TRBV5-6 and J is TRBJ2-1; the match to TRBD2 covers 7 bases. Germline V gives CDR1 SGHDT, CDR2 YYEEEE. CDR3 size: 11 residues. J gave up 10 bases and V 2 bases, and 0 bases lay outside the gene matches. The CDR3 nucleotides read TGTGCCAGCAGCTTAGCGGGGGAGCAGTTCTTC. Amino acids: CASSLAGEQFF.

The chain combines TRBV30 with TRBJ2-1, with TRBD2 identical over 12 bases. Losses at the gene ends were 0 bases for V and 0 bases for J; bases not matched to a gene: 12. This CDR3 is 20 amino acids long. Germline V gives CDR1 GTSNPN, CDR2 SVGIG (reference sequence). The CDR3 loop is CAWSVLGLAGGMSSYNEQFF. DNA for the CDR3: TGTGCCTGGAGTGTACTGGGCCTAGCGGGAGGGATGAGCTCCTACAATGAGCAGTTCTTC.

V gene TRBV4-1 combines with J gene TRBJ1-2, with D possibly TRBD1 on 5 matching bases. The germline V and J ends were trimmed by 2 bases and 0 bases, with 13 bases remaining between them. This CDR3 is 16 amino acids long. The germline gives CDR1 MGHRA, CDR2 YSYEKL. The CDR3 reads CASSQILWGANYGYTF. For the CDR3, the DNA is TGCGCCAGCAGCCAAATCCTATGGGGCGCTAACTATGGCTACACCTTC.

The chain carries TRBV9 and TRBJ2-1; the match to TRBD2 covers 13 bases. In germline, CDR1 is SGDLS, CDR2 YYNGEE. With V trimmed by 3 bases and J by 5 bases, 2 bases remained unmatched. The CDR3 spans 15 residues. CDR3: CASSAGLAGDNEQFF. The CDR3 coding sequence is TGTGCCAGCAGCGCCGGACTAGCGGGGGACAATGAGCAGTTCTTC.

This chain links TRBV6-2 or TRBV6-3 with TRBJ1-2; D unresolved. This CDR3 is 15 amino acids long. The V end lost 7 bases, the J end lost 4 bases, and 19 bases lay between the germline ends. Germline V gene data show CDR1 as MNHEY and CDR2 as SVGEGT. CDR3 DNA: TGTGCCAGCACCCCGGAGAGGGTAGGTCCCTATGGCTACACCTTC. Translating it yields CASTPERVGPYGYTF.

A single count supports this clone. The chain carries TRBV27 and TRBJ1-6, with unresolved D. V was clipped by 5 bases and J by 7 bases, with 9 bases between them. Germline-derived CDR1 and CDR2 are MNHEY and SMNVEV (reference sequence). CDR3 length: 13 amino acids. CDR3 residues: CASSTRSNSPLHF. DNA for the CDR3: TGTGCCAGCAGTACTAGGTCAAATTCACCCCTCCACTTT.

The CDR3 loop reads CASSSLTGEQYF. In nucleotides, the CDR3 is TGTGCCAGCAGCTCACTGACGGGCGAGCAGTACTTC. V is TRBV11-3 and J is TRBJ2-7, with D unclear. CDR3 length: 12 amino acids. From germline, CDR1 is SGHNT and CDR2 YENEEA. V lost 4 bases to trimming and J lost 6 bases, with 10 bases between them.

The V gene is TRBV5-6, the J gene TRBJ2-5; D uncertain. Germline assignment: CDR1 SGHDT and CDR2 YYEEEE. Trimming cost V 4 bases and J 8 bases, with 9 bases left between them. This CDR3 comprises 11 residues. The DNA for the CDR3 is TGTGCCAGCAGCCTAAGCCGAACCCAGTACTTC. Translation: CASSLSRTQYF.

The chain combines TRBV10-2 with TRBJ2-5; a possible D gene is TRBD1 (6 bases). Deletions cut 5 bases from V and 1 base from J, with 11 bases between. The CDR3 loop spans 14 amino acids. Germline V CDR1 and CDR2: WSHSY, SAAADI. CDR3 region: CASSWAGVQETQYF. The CDR3 region has the DNA TGCGCCAGCAGTTGGGCAGGGGTCCAAGAGACCCAGTACTTC.

V is TRBV9 and J is TRBJ1-2, with 12 bases identical to TRBD1. J lost 8 bases, V lost 3 bases, and 23 bases had no gene match. The CDR3 covers 20 residues. Per germline, CDR1 SGDLS and CDR2 YYNGEE. The CDR3 nucleotides read TGTGCCAGCAGCGGGGGATGGACCGGGACAGGGGGCGCAATCCTGCGAGGCTACACCTTC. Its translation: CASSGGWTGTGGAILRGYTF.

This chain connects TRBV4-3 to TRBJ2-3; D may be TRBD2 (5 bases). V dropped 1 base and J dropped 1 base, with 6 bases sitting between them. The CDR3 is 14 residues long. Germline assignment: CDR1 LGHNA and CDR2 YSLEER. For the CDR3, the DNA is TGCGCCAGCAGCCAAGTCGGGGGCACAGATACGCAGTATTTT. As protein: CASSQVGGTDTQYF.

The chain combines TRBV7-2 with TRBJ2-2; D perhaps matches TRBD2 (6 bases). V lost 3 bases and J 6 bases, leaving 14 bases between the germline ends. The CDR3 runs to 15 residues. Germline CDR1 and CDR2: SGHTA and FQGNSA. The CDR3 here is CASSFSGRRSGELFF. The CDR3 DNA reads TGTGCCAGCAGCTTTTCAGGGAGGAGGTCCGGGGAGCTGTTTTTT.

The rearrangement uses TRBV4-2 and TRBJ2-7, with TRBD2 matching 9 bases. The germline gives CDR1 LGHNA, CDR2 YNFKEQ. The CDR3 covers 18 residues. The V and J ends lost 0 bases and 1 base, in that order; junction bases with no gene match: 10. CDR3 amino acids: CASSQDILAGTSSYEQYF. The DNA of the CDR3 is TGTGCCAGCAGCCAAGATATCCTAGCGGGGACCTCATCCTACGAGCAGTACTTC.

The chain has TRBV10-3 and TRBJ1-1, with D maybe TRBD1 (6 bases). V was trimmed by 6 bases and J by 2 bases, leaving 13 bases between them. The CDR3 loop spans 14 amino acids. Germline V gives CDR1 ENHRY, CDR2 SYGVKD. CDR3 nucleotide sequence: TGTGCCATCAGCCAGGACAGATTAAACACTGAAGCTTTCTTT. It specifies CAISQDRLNTEAFF.

The J gene is TRBJ2-1, the V gene TRBV19, with 9 bases aligning to TRBD2. The CDR3 loop spans 15 amino acids. Germline V gene lookup returns CDR1 LNHDA and CDR2 SQIVND (reference sequence). Trimming removed 7 bases from V and 7 bases from J; junction bases left unmatched: 11. The CDR3 coding sequence is TGTGCCAGTAAGCTGAGGGCGGGGGGGGCAAATGAGCAGTTCTTC. This sequence encodes CASKLRAGGANEQFF.

The chain has TRBV6-5 and TRBJ1-1, with a tentative D call TRBD1 (5 bases). V lost 6 bases and J lost 1, with 12 bases in between. The length of the CDR3 is 14 residues. Germline CDR1 is MNHEY and CDR2 is SVGAGI. This CDR3 reads CASRRTSTNTEAFF. The CDR3 DNA reads TGTGCCAGCAGAAGGACATCCACGAACACTGAAGCTTTCTTT.

V usage is TRBV5-1 and J usage is TRBJ1-1, with TRBD1 identical over 9 bases. With V trimmed by 2 bases and J by 8 bases, 7 bases remained unmatched. Germline V gene sequence: CDR1 SGHRS, CDR2 YFSETQ. The CDR3 is made up of 14 amino acids. CDR3 sequence: CASSFGTGRIEAFF. The CDR3 DNA sequence: TGCGCCAGCAGCTTTGGGACAGGGCGAATCGAAGCTTTCTTT.

The chain employs TRBV28 and TRBJ2-2; TRBD2 aligns across 14 bases. This CDR3 has 20 amino acids. Trimming cost V 4 bases and J 5 bases; bases outside gene matches: 15. Germline CDR1 reads MDHEN; CDR2 reads SYDVKM. CDR3 nucleotides: TGTGCCAGCAGTTCGTACTTCGGGACTAGCGGGAGAGTGGAAACCGGGGAGCTGTTTTTT. Translated: CASSSYFGTSGRVETGELFF.

This CDR3 reads CASSSGQGLQETQYF. The CDR3 coding sequence is TGCGCCAGCAGCTCTGGACAGGGACTCCAAGAGACCCAGTACTTC. This chain uses TRBV5-1 with TRBJ2-5; 8 bases agree with TRBD1. The V gene end was trimmed by 3 bases and the J gene end by 1 base; junction bases not matched to a gene: 5. The CDR3 totals 15 residues. Per germline, CDR1 SGHRS and CDR2 YFSETQ. Full variable domain (rest looked up from reference TRBV5-1 and TRBJ2-5): KAGVTQTPRYLIKTRGQQVTLSCSPISGHRSVSWYQQTPGQGLQFLFEYFSETQRNKGNFPGRFSGRQFSNSRSEMNVSTLELGDSALYLCASSSGQGLQETQYFGPGTRLLVL.

The chain combines TRBV11-2 with TRBJ2-2; weak D call: TRBD2 (6 bases). This CDR3 is built from 14 residues. CDR1 is SGHAT and CDR2 is FQNNGV in the germline V gene. The V gene lost 5 bases and the J gene lost 3 bases, with 10 bases spanning the gap. This chain's CDR3 is CASSPGLYTGELFF. For the CDR3, the DNA is TGTGCCAGCAGCCCGGGACTGTACACCGGGGAGCTGTTTTTT.

The chain joins TRBV7-2 to TRBJ2-7, with D tentatively TRBD2 (5 bases). Germline-derived CDR1 and CDR2 are SGHTA and FQGNSA. The CDR3 runs 13 residues. Trimming removed 8 bases from V and 6 bases from J, with 17 bases in between. Written as DNA, the CDR3 is TGTGCCAGCCGAAACCCCGGGGTAGGCGAGCAGTACTTC. Its translation: CASRNPGVGEQYF.

J is TRBJ1-5 and V is TRBV7-8, with D possibly TRBD1 on 5 matching bases. The germline V and J ends were trimmed by 1 base and 2 bases, with 12 bases remaining between them. This CDR3 has 16 residues. CDR1 is SGHVS and CDR2 is FQNEAQ in the germline V gene. The CDR3 here is CASSLELYRRNQPQHF. The CDR3 DNA reads TGTGCCAGCAGCTTAGAATTGTACAGGCGCAATCAGCCCCAGCATTTT.

V gene TRBV28 combines with J gene TRBJ2-7, with 9 bases fitting TRBD1. V shed 7 bases, J shed 2 bases, and the junction held 6 bases outside the gene matches. The CDR3 has 14 residues. Germline values: CDR1 MDHEN, CDR2 SYDVKM. In nucleotides, the CDR3 is TGTGCCAGCACCCTGACAGGGGGTCCCTACGAGCAGTACTTC. It encodes CASTLTGGPYEQYF.

The chain has TRBV4-1 and TRBJ2-7; 9 nucleotides match TRBD1. Trimming took 4 bases from V and 3 from J; bases not matched to a gene: 7. Germline V CDR1 and CDR2: MGHRA, YSYEKL. The CDR3 is made up of 15 amino acids. CDR3 DNA sequence: TGCGCCAGCAGCCCTTTGGGGACAGGGTTCTACGAGCAGTACTTC. This gives the protein CASSPLGTGFYEQYF.